The clone carrying this TCR beta chain was seen only once. Described time point: sample taken at primary tumor resection. The CDR3 runs to 15 residues. Germline CDR1 is SGHRS and CDR2 is YFSETQ. Trimming pared 4 bases from V and 2 bases from J, leaving 16 bases between. TCRdb recomputed calls from the 5' RACE reads with MiXCR, one row per CDR3 protein. In the table there are 20,000 to 25,000 distinct CDR3 sequences, 6% to 7.5% of which are singletons. These data come from a study of spatial heterogeneity in lung cancer. The chain uses TRBV5-1 and TRBJ2-7; D gene uncertain. This clonotype was sampled from a male donor with early-stage non-small cell lung cancer. The sample here was PBMCs, taken at surgery. CDR3 coding DNA: TGCGCCAGCAGCAAAACCCTGGACGTTACCTACGAGCAGTACTTC. As protein: CASSKTLDVTYEQYF.